This TCR beta chain is drawn from a study of Graves' ophthalmopathy and Graves' hyperthyroidism. Study-wide background: Peripheral blood was collected at initial diagnosis, before any treatment. The study, taken as a whole, reports: Among expanded thyroid clonotypes above 0.001 frequency, most also occurred in blood.

CDR3 regions of TCR beta were amplified from RNA transcripts. First-round RT-PCR employed HTBI primers, with a second-round multiplex PCR after it. In TCRdb, the multiplex PCR reads were re-called with MiXCR into one record per CDR3 protein. The data show approximately 700,000 distinct CDR3 sequences, around 40% seen once. As the starting material, more than 7.5 ml of fresh peripheral blood yielded the PBMCs. The table lists this clonotype with a few counts. Its antigen is unidentified. The CDR3 spans 16 residues. V lost 0 bases to trimming and J lost 4 bases, with 12 bases between them. The germline V gene encodes CDR1 LNHNV and CDR2 YYDKDF (reference sequence).

The chain is built from TRBV15 and TRBJ1-4, with D possibly matching TRBD1 (5 bases). The receptor was isolated from an adult man with Graves' ophthalmopathy. Sample: peripheral blood. The CDR3 DNA reads as TGTGCCACCAGCAGAGAGTACGGGGGACGTAATGAAAAACTGTTTTTT. This codes for CATSREYGGRNEKLFF.